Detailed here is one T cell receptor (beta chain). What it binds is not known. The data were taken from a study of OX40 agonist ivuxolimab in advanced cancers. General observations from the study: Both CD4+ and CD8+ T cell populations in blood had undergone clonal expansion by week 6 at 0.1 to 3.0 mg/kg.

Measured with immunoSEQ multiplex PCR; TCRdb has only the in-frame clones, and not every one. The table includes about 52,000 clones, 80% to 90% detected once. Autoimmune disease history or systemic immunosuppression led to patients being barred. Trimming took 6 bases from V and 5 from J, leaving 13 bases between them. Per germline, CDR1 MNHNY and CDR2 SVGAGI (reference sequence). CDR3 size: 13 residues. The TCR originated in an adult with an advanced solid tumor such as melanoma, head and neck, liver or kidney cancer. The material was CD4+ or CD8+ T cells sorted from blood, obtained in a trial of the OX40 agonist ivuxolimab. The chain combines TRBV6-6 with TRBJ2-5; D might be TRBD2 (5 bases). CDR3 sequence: CASSRTGYETQYF. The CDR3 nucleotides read TGTGCCAGCAGCAGGACTGGGTATGAGACCCAGTACTTC.